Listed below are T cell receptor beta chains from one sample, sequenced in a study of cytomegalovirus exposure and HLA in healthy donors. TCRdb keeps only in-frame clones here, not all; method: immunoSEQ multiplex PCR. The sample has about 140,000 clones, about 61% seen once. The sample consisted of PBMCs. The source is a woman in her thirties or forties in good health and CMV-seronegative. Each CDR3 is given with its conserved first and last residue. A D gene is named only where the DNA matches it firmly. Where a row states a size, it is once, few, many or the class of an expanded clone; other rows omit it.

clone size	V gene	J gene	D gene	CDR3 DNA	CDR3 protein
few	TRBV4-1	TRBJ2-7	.	TGCGCCAGCAGCCAAGACGCGGGACAGCTCTACGAGCAGTACTTC	CASSQDAGQLYEQYF
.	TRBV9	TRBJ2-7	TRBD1	TGTGCCAGCAGCGTAGGGTCCACAGACAGGGGGGAGCAGTACTTC	CASSVGSTDRGEQYF
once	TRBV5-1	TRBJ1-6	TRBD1	TGCGCCAGCAGTTCCGGGACAGGGGCGTTTTCACCCCTCCACTTT	CASSSGTGAFSPLHF
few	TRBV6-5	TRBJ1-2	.	TGTGCCAGCAGACTTCTCGACCCAGGGGACTATGGCTACACCTTC	CASRLLDPGDYGYTF
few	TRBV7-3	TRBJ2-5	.	TGTGCCAGCGCTCCGACAGGAACGTTACAAGAGACCCAGTACTTC	CASAPTGTLQETQYF
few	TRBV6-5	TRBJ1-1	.	TGTGCGGCAGGGATTTACACTGAAGCTTTCTTT	CAAGIYTEAFF
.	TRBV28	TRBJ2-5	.	TGTGCCAGCTCCTCGGGGGATCAGACCCAGTACTTC	CASSSGDQTQYF
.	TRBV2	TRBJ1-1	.	TGTGCCACTCGACGGGAAACTGAAGCTTTCTTT	CATRRETEAFF
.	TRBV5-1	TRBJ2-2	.	TGCGCCAGTAATGTCAGGGGAGATACCGGGGAGCTGTTTTTT	CASNVRGDTGELFF
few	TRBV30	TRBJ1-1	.	TGTGCCTGGAGTGTGGGCCGGGACACTTACTTT	CAWSVGRDTYF
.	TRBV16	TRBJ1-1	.	TGTGCCAGCAGCTCCAGGGAGGGTAACACTGAAGCTTTCTTT	CASSSREGNTEAFF
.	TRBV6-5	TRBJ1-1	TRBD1	TGTGCCAGCAGTTCGGACAGGACAGGAATGAACACTGAAGCTTTCTTT	CASSSDRTGMNTEAFF
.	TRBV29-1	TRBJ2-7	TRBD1	TGCAGCGTTGCCTCCCCGGAGACAGGGGACTCCTACGAGCAGTACTTC	CSVASPETGDSYEQYF
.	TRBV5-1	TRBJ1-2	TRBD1	TGCGCCAGCAGAGGACAGGGAAACTATGGCTACACCTTC	CASRGQGNYGYTF
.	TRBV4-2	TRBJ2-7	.	TGTGCCAGCAGCCAAGAGGCCAGGGACTCCTACGAGCAGTACTTC	CASSQEARDSYEQYF
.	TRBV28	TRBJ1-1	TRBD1	TGTGCCAGCAGCGACAGGGGGAGAAGGACTGAAGCTTTCTTT	CASSDRGRRTEAFF
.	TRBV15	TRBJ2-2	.	TGTGCCACGCAGGGACTGGGCAACACCGGGGAGCTGTTTTTT	CATQGLGNTGELFF
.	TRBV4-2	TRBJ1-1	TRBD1	TGTGCCAGCAGCCAGGGACAGGGGCTTACGGACACTGAAGCTTTCTTT	CASSQGQGLTDTEAFF
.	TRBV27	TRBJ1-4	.	TGTGCCAGCAGCTTGGGGGGGGCCTTTGAAAAACTGTTTTTT	CASSLGGAFEKLFF
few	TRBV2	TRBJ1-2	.	TGTGCCAGCAGTCCCTCGGAGTCAGGGGACTATAACTATGGCTACACCTTC	CASSPSESGDYNYGYTF
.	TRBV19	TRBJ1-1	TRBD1	TGTGCCAGTAGTACGGGACAGAGAAACACTGAAGCTTTCTTT	CASSTGQRNTEAFF
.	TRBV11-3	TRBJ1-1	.	TGTGCCAGCAGCTTGTACAGGAACACTGAAGCTTTCTTT	CASSLYRNTEAFF
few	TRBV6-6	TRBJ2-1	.	TGTGCCAGCAGTTACCCTCCGGGTGGCTCCTACAATGAGCAGTTCTTC	CASSYPPGGSYNEQFF
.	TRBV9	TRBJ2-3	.	TGTGCCAGCAGCGAAGACAGTCGTGCCCTTGGAACAGATACGCAGTATTTT	CASSEDSRALGTDTQYF
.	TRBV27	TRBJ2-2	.	TGTGCCAGCAGTTTAGGGATGGGCAGGGCGAACACCGGGGAGCTGTTTTTT	CASSLGMGRANTGELFF
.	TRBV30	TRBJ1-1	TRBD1	TGTGCCTCCCCCGGGACAGGCCTCAGAGCTTTCTTT	CASPGTGLRAFF